The text below deals with one T cell receptor (beta chain). Everyone who took part was roughly 18 to 89 years old, and they came from about 25 US areas. Assignments of participants to cohorts depended upon their own reported clinical history. Cohort 3 recovered donors had two negative PCRs, clearance, or symptom resolution. Sequenced by immunoSEQ multiplex PCR; TCRdb stores in-frame clones only, minus some. The sample records some 300,000 clones, roughly 86% being singletons. The sample originates from a study of blood T cell repertoires in COVID-19. Germline V gene data show CDR1 as LNHNV and CDR2 as YYDKDF (reference sequence). The length of the CDR3 is 14 residues. V lost 8 bases and J lost 3; bases outside the gene matches: 4.

Sequenced sample: PBMCs or T cells enriched from blood (not recorded which). The chain is built from TRBV15 and TRBJ1-3, with 10 bases aligning to TRBD1. This receptor was taken from a young woman who had recovered from COVID-19. The CDR3 sequence: CATGQGVIGNTIYF. CDR3 coding DNA: TGTGCCACCGGACAGGGGGTGATTGGAAACACCATATATTTT.